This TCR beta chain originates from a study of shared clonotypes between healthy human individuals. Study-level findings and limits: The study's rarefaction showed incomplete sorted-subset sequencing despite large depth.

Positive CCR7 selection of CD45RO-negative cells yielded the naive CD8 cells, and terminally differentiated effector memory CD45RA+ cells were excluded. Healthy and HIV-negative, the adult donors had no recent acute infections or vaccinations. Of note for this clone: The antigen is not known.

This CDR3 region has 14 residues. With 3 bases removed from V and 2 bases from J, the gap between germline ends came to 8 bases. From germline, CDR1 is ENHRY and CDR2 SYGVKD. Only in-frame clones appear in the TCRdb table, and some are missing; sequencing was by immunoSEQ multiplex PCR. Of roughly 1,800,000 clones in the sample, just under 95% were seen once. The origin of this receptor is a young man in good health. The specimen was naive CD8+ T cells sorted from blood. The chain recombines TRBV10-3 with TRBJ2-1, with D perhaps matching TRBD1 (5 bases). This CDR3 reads CAISDSGTYNEQFF. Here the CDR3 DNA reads TGTGCCATCAGTGATTCAGGGACCTACAATGAGCAGTTCTTC.